This T cell receptor beta chain was sequenced during a study of control samples from healthy donors and cancer patients. Assay used: immunoSEQ multiplex PCR; TCRdb lists only in-frame clones, some missing. The table records 75,000 to 95,000 clones, 85% to 95% of them present only once. Losses at the gene ends were 4 bases for V and 8 bases for J; bases not matched to a gene: 9. In germline, CDR1 is SGHTA, CDR2 FQGNSA. The CDR3 consists of 15 residues. The sequence derives from a woman younger than 45 in good health. The sample comprised blood. The gene calls are TRBV7-2 and TRBJ1-4; 8 positions match TRBD1. The CDR3 protein is CASSSTGTGLEKLFF. CDR3 bases: TGTGCCAGCAGCTCAACCGGGACAGGTCTCGAAAAACTGTTTTTT.